Below, 19 T cell receptor beta chains from the same sample are listed, as sequenced in a study of OX40 agonist ivuxolimab in advanced cancers. Assay: immunoSEQ multiplex PCR; the TCRdb copy retains only in-frame clones and omits some. The table has under 80,000 clones, 93% seen once; the top ten hold around 6%. The sample in question was CD4+ or CD8+ T cells sorted from blood, obtained in a trial of the OX40 agonist ivuxolimab. Receptors were obtained from an adult with an advanced solid tumor such as melanoma, head and neck, liver or kidney cancer.

The J gene is TRBJ2-7, the V gene TRBV27; TRBD2 agrees at 7 bases. The germline V gene has CDR1 MNHEY and CDR2 SMNVEV (reference sequence). V trimming: 2 bases; J trimming: 4 bases; junction bases outside the gene matches: 11. The CDR3 is made up of 16 amino acids. CDR3: CASSLGAGTGGYEQYF. CDR3 DNA: TGTGCCAGCAGTTTAGGGGCCGGAACGGGGGGTTACGAGCAGTACTTC.

This clone was seen more than once but under ten times. The CDR3 DNA reads as TGTGCCAGTAGCAAGGGGGTGCCCCCTGGAAACACCATATATTTT. Translated, it gives CASSKGVPPGNTIYF. The V call is TRBV19, the J call TRBJ1-3; possible D gene TRBD1, 6 bases. Trimming pared 6 bases from V and 2 bases from J, leaving 14 bases between. The CDR3 is 15 amino acids. Germline V gene lookup returns CDR1 LNHDA and CDR2 SQIVND (reference sequence).

The rearrangement joins TRBV9 to TRBJ2-2; D ambiguous. The V gene's germline CDR1 is SGDLS and CDR2 YYNGEE. V was shortened by 7 bases and J by 7 bases, with 8 bases between the two germline ends. This CDR3 has 11 residues. The DNA of the CDR3 is TGTGCCAGCTCAAGTAGCGGGGAGCTGTTTTTT. Its protein is CASSSSGELFF. Variable domain in full (rest from reference TRBV9 and TRBJ2-2): DSGVTQTPKHLITATGQRVTLRCSPRSGDLSVYWYQQSLDQGLQFLIQYYNGEERAKGNILERFSAQQFPDLHSELNLSSLELGDSALYFCASSSSGELFFGEGSRLTVL.

CDR3 bases: TGTGCCAGCAGCTCTTTCTTTGGCAAAAACATTCAGTACTTC. This gives the protein CASSSFFGKNIQYF. V is TRBV2 and J is TRBJ2-4; D not resolved. V dropped 6 bases and J dropped 3 bases, with 12 bases sitting between them. Germline V gives CDR1 SNHLY, CDR2 FYNNEI. This CDR3 has 14 amino acids.

The chain combines TRBV15 with TRBJ2-7; D possibly corresponds to TRBD1 (5 bases). V lost 8 bases and J 11 bases, leaving 16 bases between the germline ends. Germline assignment: CDR1 LNHNV and CDR2 YYDKDF (reference sequence). The CDR3 sequence is 11 residues long. In DNA, the CDR3 is TGTGCCACCGACAGCTCCCTGGCTAAGTACTTC. This translates into CATDSSLAKYF.

CDR3 DNA sequence: TGTGCCAGCAGCGTAGAACTAGCGGGAGATGTGGAGCAGTTCTTC. Residues: CASSVELAGDVEQFF. The chain links TRBV9 to TRBJ2-1; 11 nucleotides match TRBD2. Per germline, CDR1 SGDLS and CDR2 YYNGEE. V shed 0 bases and J 10 bases; nucleotides not matched to a gene: 6. This CDR3 comprises 15 residues.

The V and J genes are TRBV4-3 and TRBJ2-3; maybe TRBD2 (6 bases). CDR3 size: 17 residues. The V end lost 3 bases, the J end lost 0 bases, and 16 bases lay between the germline ends. Per germline, CDR1 LGHNA and CDR2 YSLEER. CDR3 amino acids: CASSHPGVGGSTDTQYF. As DNA, the CDR3 is TGCGCCAGCAGCCACCCCGGCGTGGGGGGTAGCACAGATACGCAGTATTTT.

The chain has TRBV10-1 and TRBJ2-7, with TRBD2 identical over 15 bases. V shed 7 bases and J 2 bases; nucleotides not matched to a gene: 12. The CDR3 runs 18 residues. Per germline, CDR1 WNHNN and CDR2 SYGVQD (reference sequence). CDR3 in amino acids: CASILRTSGRALTYEQYF. DNA for the CDR3: TGCGCCAGCATTCTCCGGACTAGCGGGAGGGCCTTAACCTACGAGCAGTACTTC.

This chain connects TRBV19 to TRBJ2-7; no clear D. The germline V gene has CDR1 LNHDA and CDR2 SQIVND (reference sequence). The V end was cut by 2 bases, the J end by 3 bases, with 8 bases between. The CDR3 has 13 residues. The CDR3 reads CASSISALYEQYF. CDR3 DNA: TGTGCCAGTAGTATATCAGCGCTCTACGAGCAGTACTTC.

The V call is TRBV6-1, the J call TRBJ1-2; no clear D gene. This CDR3 has 15 amino acids. V was cut by 8 bases and J by 0 bases, with 16 bases left in between. The V gene's germline CDR1 is MNHNS and CDR2 SASEGT. The CDR3 coding sequence is TGTGCCAGCTCGAACGGAGGTCCTTCTAACTATGGCTACACCTTC. It specifies CASSNGGPSNYGYTF.

This chain links TRBV27 with TRBJ2-1, with 7 positions matching TRBD1. Germline loops: CDR1 MNHEY, CDR2 SMNVEV (reference sequence). Trimming cost V 2 bases and J 6 bases; bases outside gene matches: 7. The CDR3 covers 15 residues. The CDR3 is CASSLTGAWVNEQFF. The CDR3 DNA follows: TGTGCCAGCAGTTTAACAGGGGCGTGGGTCAATGAGCAGTTCTTC.

The rearrangement uses TRBV7-3 and TRBJ2-3, with 7 bases matching TRBD2. The germline V gene encodes CDR1 SGHTA and CDR2 FQGTGA. J was trimmed by 5 bases and V by 0 bases; bases with no gene match: 5. The CDR3 is 15 residues long. Here the CDR3 reads CASSLTRLAGDTQYF. Written as DNA, the CDR3 is TGTGCCAGCAGCTTAACGCGGTTAGCGGGAGATACGCAGTATTTT.

The gene calls are TRBV29-1 and TRBJ2-1, with a tentative D call TRBD2 (6 bases). Trimming cost V 4 bases and J 9 bases, with 13 bases left between them. CDR1 SQVTM and CDR2 ANQGSEA come from the germline V gene. This CDR3 comprises 12 residues. The CDR3 DNA reads TGCAGCGTTGGGGCCGGCGGGATTGAGCAGTTCTTC. Encoded protein: CSVGAGGIEQFF.

The V and J genes are TRBV9 and TRBJ2-3; 7 bases map to TRBD2. Germline V gene sequence: CDR1 SGDLS, CDR2 YYNGEE. J lost 4 bases, V lost 0 bases, and 11 bases had no gene match. The CDR3 loop spans 17 amino acids. CDR3 DNA: TGTGCCAGCAGCGTAGGGTCTAGCGGCCACGCCCCAGATACGCAGTATTTT. Translated, it gives CASSVGSSGHAPDTQYF.

V is TRBV25-1 and J is TRBJ1-1; D remains unclear. This CDR3 comprises 14 residues. V lost 1 base to trimming and J lost 0 bases, with 6 bases between them. Germline CDR1 and CDR2: MGHDK and SYGVNS. The CDR3 bases are TGTGCCAGCAGTGAATTGAGCATGAACACTGAAGCTTTCTTT. This translates into CASSELSMNTEAFF.

This chain joins TRBV7-9 and TRBJ2-7, with D uncertain. Germline V gene lookup returns CDR1 SEHNR and CDR2 FQNEAQ (reference sequence). V was shortened by 5 bases and J by 7 bases, with 9 bases between the two germline ends. The CDR3 is made up of 11 amino acids. This CDR3 is CASSPVPEQYF. The CDR3 nucleotides are TGTGCCAGCAGCCCCGTCCCAGAGCAGTACTTC.

Here the CDR3 DNA reads TGTGCCGCCAGGCGCTACCCTACAGGGTCAGATACGCAGTATTTT. It specifies CAARRYPTGSDTQYF. This chain links TRBV2 with TRBJ2-3; tentatively, D is TRBD1 (6 bases). The V end lost 11 bases, the J end lost 4 bases, and 22 bases lay between the germline ends. Looked up from germline, CDR1 is SNHLY and CDR2 is FYNNEI. CDR3 size: 15 residues.

This clone turned up a few times. This chain connects TRBV6-1 to TRBJ1-4, with D perhaps matching TRBD1 (5 bases). CDR1 is MNHNS, CDR2 SASEGT, per germline. Trimming pared 3 bases from V and 8 bases from J, leaving 13 bases between. The CDR3 is made up of 14 amino acids. CDR3 nucleotide sequence: TGTGCCAGCAGTGAGTTAGGGAAGGGGGAAAAACTGTTTTTT. Its translation: CASSELGKGEKLFF.

This clone has a single count. The chain carries TRBV2 and TRBJ2-5, with TRBD2 matching 14 bases. Germline CDR1 and CDR2: SNHLY and FYNNEI. Losses at the gene ends were 7 bases for V and 4 bases for J; bases not matched to a gene: 5. There are 15 residues in the CDR3. The CDR3 sequence: CASKETSGRAETQYF. The CDR3 nucleotides read TGTGCCAGCAAGGAGACTAGCGGGAGGGCAGAGACCCAGTACTTC. The whole variable domain, filled in from reference TRBV2 and TRBJ2-5, reads EPEVTQTPSHQVTQMGQEVILRCVPISNHLYFYWYRQILGQKVEFLVSFYNNEISEKSEIFDDQFSVERPDGSNFTLKIRSTKLEDSAMYFCASKETSGRAETQYFGPGTRLLVL.